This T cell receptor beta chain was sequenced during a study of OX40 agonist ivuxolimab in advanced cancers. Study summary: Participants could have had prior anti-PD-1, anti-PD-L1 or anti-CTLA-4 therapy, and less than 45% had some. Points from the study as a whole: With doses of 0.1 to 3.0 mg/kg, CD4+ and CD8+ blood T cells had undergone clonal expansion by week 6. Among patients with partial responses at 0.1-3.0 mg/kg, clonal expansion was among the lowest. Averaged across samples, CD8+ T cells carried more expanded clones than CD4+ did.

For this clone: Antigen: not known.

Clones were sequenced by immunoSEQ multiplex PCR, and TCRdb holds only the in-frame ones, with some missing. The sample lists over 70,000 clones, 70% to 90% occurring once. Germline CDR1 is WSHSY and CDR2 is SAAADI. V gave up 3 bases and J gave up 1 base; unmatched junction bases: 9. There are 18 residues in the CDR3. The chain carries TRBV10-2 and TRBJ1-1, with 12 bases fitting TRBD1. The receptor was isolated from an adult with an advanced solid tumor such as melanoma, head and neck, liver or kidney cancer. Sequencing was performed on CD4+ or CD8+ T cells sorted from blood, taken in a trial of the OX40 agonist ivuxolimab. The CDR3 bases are TGCGCCAGCAGTGAAATGGGACAGGGGGCCGGGTCGAACACTGAAGCTTTCTTT. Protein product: CASSEMGQGAGSNTEAFF.